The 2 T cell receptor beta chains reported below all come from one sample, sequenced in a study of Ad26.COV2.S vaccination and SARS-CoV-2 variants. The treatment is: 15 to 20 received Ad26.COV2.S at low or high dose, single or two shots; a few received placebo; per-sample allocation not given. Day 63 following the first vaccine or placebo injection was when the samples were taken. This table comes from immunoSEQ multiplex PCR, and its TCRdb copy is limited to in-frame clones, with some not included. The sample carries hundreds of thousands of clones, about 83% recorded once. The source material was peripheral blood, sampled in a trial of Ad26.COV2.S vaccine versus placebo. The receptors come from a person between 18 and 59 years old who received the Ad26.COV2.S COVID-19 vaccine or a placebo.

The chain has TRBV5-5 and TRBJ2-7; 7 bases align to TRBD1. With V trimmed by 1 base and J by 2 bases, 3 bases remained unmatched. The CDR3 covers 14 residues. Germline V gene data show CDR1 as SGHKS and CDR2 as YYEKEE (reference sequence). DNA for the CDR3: TGTGCCAGCAGCTTGTCGACAGGGCCCTACGAGCAGTACTTC. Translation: CASSLSTGPYEQYF. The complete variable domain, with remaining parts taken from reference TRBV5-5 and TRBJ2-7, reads DAGVTQSPTHLIKTRGQQVTLRCSPISGHKSVSWYQQVLGQGPQFIFQYYEKEERGRGNFPDRFSARQFPNYSSELNVNALLLGDSALYLCASSLSTGPYEQYFGPGTRLTVT.

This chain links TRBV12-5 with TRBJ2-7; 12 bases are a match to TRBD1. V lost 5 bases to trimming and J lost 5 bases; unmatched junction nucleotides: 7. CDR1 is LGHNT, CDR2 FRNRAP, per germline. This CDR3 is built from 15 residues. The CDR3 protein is CASGPGTGGPHEQYF. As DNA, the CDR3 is TGTGCTAGTGGTCCGGGGACAGGGGGCCCCCACGAGCAGTACTTC.